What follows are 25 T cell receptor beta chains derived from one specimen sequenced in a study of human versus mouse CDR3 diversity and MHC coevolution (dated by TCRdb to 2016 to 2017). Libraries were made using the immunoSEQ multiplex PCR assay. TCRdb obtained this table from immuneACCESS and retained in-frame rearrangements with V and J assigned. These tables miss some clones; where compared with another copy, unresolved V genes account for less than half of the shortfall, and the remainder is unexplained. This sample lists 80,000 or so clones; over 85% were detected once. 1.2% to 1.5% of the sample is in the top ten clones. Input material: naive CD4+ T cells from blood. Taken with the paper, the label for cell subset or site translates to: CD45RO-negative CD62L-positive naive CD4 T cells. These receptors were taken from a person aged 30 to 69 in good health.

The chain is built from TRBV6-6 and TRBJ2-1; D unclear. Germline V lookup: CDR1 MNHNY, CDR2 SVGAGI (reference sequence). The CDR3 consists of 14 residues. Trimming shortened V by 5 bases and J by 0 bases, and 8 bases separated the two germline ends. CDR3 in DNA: TGTGCCAGCAGTACTACCTCCTCCTACAATGAGCAGTTCTTC. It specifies CASSTTSSYNEQFF.

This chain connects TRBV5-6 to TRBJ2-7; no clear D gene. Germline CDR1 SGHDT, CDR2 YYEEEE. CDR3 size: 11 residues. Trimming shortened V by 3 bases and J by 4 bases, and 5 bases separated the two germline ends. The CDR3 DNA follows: TGTGCCAGCAGCTACTCATACGAGCAGTACTTC. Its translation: CASSYSYEQYF.

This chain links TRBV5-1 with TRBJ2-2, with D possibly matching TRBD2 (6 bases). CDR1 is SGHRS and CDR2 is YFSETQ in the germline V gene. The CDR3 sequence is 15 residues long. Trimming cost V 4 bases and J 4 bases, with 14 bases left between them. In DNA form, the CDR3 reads TGCGCCAGCAGCATTGCCGGGACTTTCACCGGGGAGCTGTTTTTT. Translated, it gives CASSIAGTFTGELFF. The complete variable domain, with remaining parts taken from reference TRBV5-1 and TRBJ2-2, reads KAGVTQTPRYLIKTRGQQVTLSCSPISGHRSVSWYQQTPGQGLQFLFEYFSETQRNKGNFPGRFSGRQFSNSRSEMNVSTLELGDSALYLCASSIAGTFTGELFFGEGSRLTVL.

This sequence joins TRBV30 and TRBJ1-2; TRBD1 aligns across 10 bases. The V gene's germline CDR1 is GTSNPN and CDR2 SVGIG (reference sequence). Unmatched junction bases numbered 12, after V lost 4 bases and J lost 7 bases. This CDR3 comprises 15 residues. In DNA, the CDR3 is TGTGCCTGGATTACGGGACAGGGGTCCCCTCCTGGCTACACCTTC. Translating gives CAWITGQGSPPGYTF.

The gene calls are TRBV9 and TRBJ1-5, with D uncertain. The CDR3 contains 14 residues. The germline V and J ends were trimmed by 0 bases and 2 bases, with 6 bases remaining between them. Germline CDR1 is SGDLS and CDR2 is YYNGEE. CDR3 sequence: CASSVDTGNQPQHF. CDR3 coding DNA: TGTGCCAGCAGCGTAGATACAGGCAATCAGCCCCAGCATTTT.

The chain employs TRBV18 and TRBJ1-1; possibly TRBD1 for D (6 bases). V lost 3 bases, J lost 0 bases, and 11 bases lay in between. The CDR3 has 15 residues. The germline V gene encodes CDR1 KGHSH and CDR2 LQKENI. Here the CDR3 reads CASSPVDSMNTEAFF. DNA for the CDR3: TGTGCCAGCTCACCTGTGGACAGTATGAACACTGAAGCTTTCTTT.

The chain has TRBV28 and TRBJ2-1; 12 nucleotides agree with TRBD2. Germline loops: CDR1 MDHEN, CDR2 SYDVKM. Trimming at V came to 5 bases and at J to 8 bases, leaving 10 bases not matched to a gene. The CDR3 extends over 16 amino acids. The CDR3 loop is CASSGETSGSRDEQFF. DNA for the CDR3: TGTGCCAGCAGTGGGGAGACTAGCGGGAGTAGGGATGAGCAGTTCTTC.

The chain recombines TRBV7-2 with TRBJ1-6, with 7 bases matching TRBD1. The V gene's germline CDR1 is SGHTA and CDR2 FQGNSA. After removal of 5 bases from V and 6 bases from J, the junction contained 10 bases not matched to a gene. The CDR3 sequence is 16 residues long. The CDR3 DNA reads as TGTGCCAGCAGCATTTTAGGACAGGACCTTAATTCACCCCTCCACTTT. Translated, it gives CASSILGQDLNSPLHF. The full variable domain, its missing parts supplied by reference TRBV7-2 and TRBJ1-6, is GAGVSQSPSNKVTEKGKDVELRCDPISGHTALYWYRQSLGQGLEFLIYFQGNSAPDKSGLPSDRFSAERTGGSVSTLTIQRTQQEDSAVYLCASSILGQDLNSPLHFGNGTRLTVT.

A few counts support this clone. For the CDR3, the DNA is TGTGCCAGCACTAGACAGGGTGCTGAAAAACTGTTTTTT. This sequence encodes CASTRQGAEKLFF. This chain joins TRBV6-1 and TRBJ1-4, with 7 bases aligning to TRBD1. The CDR3 loop spans 13 amino acids. V was pared by 7 bases and J by 7 bases, with 6 bases of the junction left unmatched. The germline gives CDR1 MNHNS, CDR2 SASEGT.

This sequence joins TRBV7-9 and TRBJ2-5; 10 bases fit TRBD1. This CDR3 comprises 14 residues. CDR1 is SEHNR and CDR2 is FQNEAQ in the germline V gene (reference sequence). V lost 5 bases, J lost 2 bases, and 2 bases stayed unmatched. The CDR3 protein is CASSLGQGQETQYF. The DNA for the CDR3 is TGTGCCAGCAGCCTGGGACAGGGGCAAGAGACCCAGTACTTC.

CDR3 coding DNA: TGTGCCAGCTCACCCCCTTCCGCGTTTGAAGCTTTCTTT. It specifies CASSPPSAFEAFF. The rearrangement uses TRBV18 and TRBJ1-1, with D unresolved. Germline CDR1 and CDR2: KGHSH and LQKENI. Trimming removed 3 bases at V and 7 bases at J, with 12 bases between. CDR3 size: 13 residues.

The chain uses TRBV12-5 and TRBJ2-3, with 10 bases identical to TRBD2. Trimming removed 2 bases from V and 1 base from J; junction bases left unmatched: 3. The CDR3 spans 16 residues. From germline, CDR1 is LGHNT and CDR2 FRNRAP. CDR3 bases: TGTGCTAGTGGTTTGATTCTAGCGGGGGGCACAGATACGCAGTATTTT. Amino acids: CASGLILAGGTDTQYF.

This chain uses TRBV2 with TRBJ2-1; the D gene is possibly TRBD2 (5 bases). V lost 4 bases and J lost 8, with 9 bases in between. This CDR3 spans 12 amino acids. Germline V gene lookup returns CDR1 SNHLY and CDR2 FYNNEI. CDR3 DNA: TGTGCCAGCAGTGTTGAGGGCCATGAGCAGTTCTTC. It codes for CASSVEGHEQFF.

DNA for the CDR3: TGTGCCAGCAGTACGGACAGGGAAATGGTCGGGGAGCTGTTTTTT. It translates to CASSTDREMVGELFF. V usage is TRBV6-5 and J usage is TRBJ2-2, with 8 bases fitting TRBD1. The CDR3 has 15 amino acids. The trim removed 5 bases at V and 7 bases at J, leaving 9 bases unmatched. Germline V CDR1 and CDR2: MNHEY, SVGAGI.

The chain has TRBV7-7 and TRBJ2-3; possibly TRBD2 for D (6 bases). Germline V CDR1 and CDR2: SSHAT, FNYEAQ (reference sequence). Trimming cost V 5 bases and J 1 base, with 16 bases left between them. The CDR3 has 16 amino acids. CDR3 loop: CASSKGLAGGTDTQYF. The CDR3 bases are TGTGCCAGCAGCAAGGGACTCGCCGGGGGCACAGATACGCAGTATTTT. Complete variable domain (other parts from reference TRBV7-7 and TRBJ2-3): GAGVSQSPRYKVTKRGQDVTLRCDPISSHATLYWYQQALGQGPEFLTYFNYEAQPDKSGLPSDRFSAERPEGSISTLTIQRTEQRDSAMYRCASSKGLAGGTDTQYFGPGTRLTVL.

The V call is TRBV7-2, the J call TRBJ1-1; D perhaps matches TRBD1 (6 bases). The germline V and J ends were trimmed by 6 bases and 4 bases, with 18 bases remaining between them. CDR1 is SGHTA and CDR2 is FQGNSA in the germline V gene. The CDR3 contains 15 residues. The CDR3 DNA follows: TGTGCCAGCAGTCAGCTACAGGGCCCGGGCACTGAAGCTTTCTTT. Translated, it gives CASSQLQGPGTEAFF.

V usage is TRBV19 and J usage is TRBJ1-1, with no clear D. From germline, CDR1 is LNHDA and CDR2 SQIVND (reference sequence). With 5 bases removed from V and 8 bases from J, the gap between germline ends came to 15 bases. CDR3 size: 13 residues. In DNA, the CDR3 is TGTGCCAGTAGTGTCCCGAATAGCGCAGAAGCTTTCTTT. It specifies CASSVPNSAEAFF.

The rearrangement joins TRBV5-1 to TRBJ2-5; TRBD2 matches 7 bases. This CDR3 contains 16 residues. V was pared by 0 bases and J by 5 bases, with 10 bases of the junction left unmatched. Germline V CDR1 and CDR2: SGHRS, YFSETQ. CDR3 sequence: CASSLAGPSGGETQYF. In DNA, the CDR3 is TGCGCCAGCAGCTTGGCAGGACCTAGCGGCGGGGAGACCCAGTACTTC.

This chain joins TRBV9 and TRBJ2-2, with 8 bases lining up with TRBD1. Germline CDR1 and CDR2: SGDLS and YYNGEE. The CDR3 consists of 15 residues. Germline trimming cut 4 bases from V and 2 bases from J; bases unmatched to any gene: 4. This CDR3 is CASSPGQGNTGELFF. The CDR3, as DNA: TGTGCCAGCAGCCCTGGACAGGGAAACACCGGGGAGCTGTTTTTT.

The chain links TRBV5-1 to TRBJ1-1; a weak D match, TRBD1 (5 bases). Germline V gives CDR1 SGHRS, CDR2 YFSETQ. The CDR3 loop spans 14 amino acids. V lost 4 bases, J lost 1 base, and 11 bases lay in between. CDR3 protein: CASSRGGTNTEAFF. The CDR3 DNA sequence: TGCGCCAGCAGCCGGGGGGGGACGAACACTGAAGCTTTCTTT.

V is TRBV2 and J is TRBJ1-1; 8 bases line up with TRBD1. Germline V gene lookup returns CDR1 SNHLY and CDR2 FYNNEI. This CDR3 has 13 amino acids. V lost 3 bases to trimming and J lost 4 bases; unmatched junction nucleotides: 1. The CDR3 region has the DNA TGTGCCAGCAGTGATCAGGGGGCCACTGAAGCTTTCTTT. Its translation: CASSDQGATEAFF.

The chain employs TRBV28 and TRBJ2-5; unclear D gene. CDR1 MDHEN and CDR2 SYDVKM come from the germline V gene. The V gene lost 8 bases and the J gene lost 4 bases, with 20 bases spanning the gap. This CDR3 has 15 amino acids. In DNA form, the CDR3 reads TGTGCCAGCTTAAGCGCCGCGGCGCAAGCAGAGACCCAGTACTTC. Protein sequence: CASLSAAAQAETQYF.

CDR3 loop: CASSDREETQYF. The CDR3 DNA sequence: TGTGCCAGCAGTGACAGGGAAGAGACCCAGTACTTC. This rearrangement joins TRBV6-1 to TRBJ2-5, with a possible D match to TRBD1 (5 bases). V dropped 3 bases and J dropped 3 bases, with 5 bases sitting between them. The CDR3 extends over 12 amino acids. Germline CDR1 and CDR2: MNHNS and SASEGT.

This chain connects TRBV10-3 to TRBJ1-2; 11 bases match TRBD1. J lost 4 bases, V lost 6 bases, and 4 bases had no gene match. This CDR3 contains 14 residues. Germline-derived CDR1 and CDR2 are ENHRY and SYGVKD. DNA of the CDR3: TGTGCCATCAGCGGACAGGGGGCGGGCTATGGCTACACCTTC. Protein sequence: CAISGQGAGYGYTF.

DNA of the CDR3: TGCGCCAGCAGCTTACAAGACAGGGTTGAAGAAAAACTGTTTTTT. Residues: CASSLQDRVEEKLFF. The chain is built from TRBV5-1 and TRBJ1-4; 7 nucleotides agree with TRBD1. The germline gives CDR1 SGHRS, CDR2 YFSETQ. The V segment lost 2 bases and the J segment 8 bases; nucleotides outside the gene matches: 9. This CDR3 spans 15 amino acids.